The T cell receptor (beta chain) described here comes from a study of T cells in Graves' hyperthyroidism and ophthalmopathy (dated 2019 in TCRdb). About the full investigation: Peripheral blood samples were taken at the time of initial diagnosis, prior to any treatment. TCR V-J signatures able to tell the groups apart were searched for in a discovery cohort of some 97 patients, of whom approximately 40 had Graves' ophthalmopathy and some 60 had stable Graves' hyperthyroidism. An independent validation cohort of around 20 hyperthyroidism patients and some 15 patients who later progressed to ophthalmopathy tested prospective prediction of ophthalmopathy. For training and testing, the 100 or so patients in the discovery cohort were randomly divided in a 7:3 ratio. The study also compared thyroid tissue and blood T-cell repertoires from 5 to 7 Graves' hyperthyroidism patients. After sampling, hyperthyroidism patients received methimazole starting at 30 mg daily, and ophthalmopathy patients received high-dose intravenous methylprednisolone. The paper reports TCR Vbeta CDR3 sequencing of more than 120 peripheral blood samples: under 45 ophthalmopathy, 75 to 80 hyperthyroidism and around 17 progressor patients. Results the study describes overall, beyond this receptor: No statistical method was used to fix the sample size in advance, and group allocation was not hidden from the investigators. Most expanded thyroid clonotypes (frequency above 0.001) were also detected in blood, suggesting blood repertoires may reflect thyroid immune responses. In validation, progression to ophthalmopathy was predicted by the model with 70.59% sensitivity and approximately 78% specificity, a median of 6.5 months before onset. Ophthalmopathy was separated from stable hyperthyroidism by a 13 V-J signature model, with 85% to 90% sensitivity and about 81% specificity obtained in cross-validation and 80%/75% obtained in testing.

CDR1 SGHRS and CDR2 YFSETQ were looked up in the germline V gene. The CDR3 runs 15 amino acids, cysteine and phenylalanine included. Only the CDR3 DNA is retained, 45 bases long and in frame from the first base. V is trimmed back by 4 bases and J by 3 bases, and the junction contains 8 bases that no gene match accounts for. Worth noting for this clonotype: Its cognate antigen has yet to be identified. Qualities for individual bases were not recorded, and no much larger clone is one base off.

TCR beta CDR3 regions were amplified from RNA transcripts. For the first round of RT-PCR on the TCR CDR3, the HTBI primer set was used together with the Qiagen OneStep RT-PCR kit. A second multiplex PCR round built the libraries, followed by size selection and purification. Sequencing of the libraries was done on an Illumina HiSeq2000 using paired-end 100 bp reads. Per the source publication's procedure: Raw data were processed with SOAPnuke, discarding reads with adapters, uncalled bases, mean Phred below 15, or no exact constant-primer or identifier match. High-quality paired reads were merged with COPE v1.2.5, and unique nucleotide sequences were defined as clonotypes. MiTCR v1.1 was used to align clonotypes to the IMGT TRBV, TRBD and TRBJ reference segments. The analysis included only V-J combinations with a frequency above 0.0001, which together covered around 99% of the repertoires. A TCS score was defined as the ratio between F50 (clonal expansion) and ExV (chaos), using BLOSUM62-based TCRdist between CDR3 peptides within each V-J. Welch's t-statistics and random forest reduced 450 to 600 V-J features to 13, which were used in a naive Bayes classifier (R e1071). The public reads were reanalyzed by TCRdb: fastp trimming at Q25, MiXCR alignment, in-frame beta chains only. Rows matching on CDR3 protein sequence are summarized as one entry with the most common DNA and genes. These V and J calls originate from TCRdb's pipeline instead of the authors' own analysis. This sample gives some 760,000 distinct CDR3 sequences in total; 14% of them show up just once. About 10% of the sample is taken by the ten largest.

Stable Graves' hyperthyroidism was defined as the absence of progression to ophthalmopathy over 18 months of follow-up. Hyperthyroidism patients were aged 18 to 65 years and newly diagnosed, with disease duration of less than 2 months. Exclusion was applied to patients with uncontrolled infections, other autoimmune diseases, pregnancy or lactation. Diagnoses were based on clinical symptoms, serum thyroxine and TRAb, thyroid ultrasound and orbital computed tomography. PBMCs were isolated from about 9.1 ml of fresh peripheral blood by Ficoll-Paque density gradient centrifugation. Trizol reagent was used to extract total RNA, and RNA quality was then checked on an Agilent 2100 Bioanalyzer.

This clonotype was obtained from a woman aged 18-29 years with Graves' hyperthyroidism. Material: blood. The rearrangement joined TRBV5-1 to TRBJ2-3; 7 central bases correspond to TRBD1. DNA sequence: TGCGCCAGCAGCCGACTTGAGGGACAGACAGATACGCAGTATTTT. The resulting protein is CASSRLEGQTDTQYF.